The sequence of this T cell receptor beta chain was determined in a study of blood T cell repertoires in COVID-19. Trimming took 6 bases from V and 2 from J, leaving 7 bases between them. Germline V gene sequence: CDR1 MNHEY, CDR2 SVGAGI. The CDR3 loop spans 12 amino acids. Profiling relied on immunoSEQ multiplex PCR, and the TCRdb table lists in-frame clones only, not all of them. Among 200,000 to 250,000 clones listed, roughly 83% were seen once. The receptor comes from a woman aged 50 to 60 who had recovered from COVID-19. This chain uses TRBV6-5 with TRBJ1-2, with a possible D match to TRBD1 (5 bases). The sample was PBMCs or T cells enriched from blood (not recorded which). CDR3 sequence: CASRQENYGYTF. CDR3 DNA: TGTGCCAGCAGACAGGAGAACTATGGCTACACCTTC.